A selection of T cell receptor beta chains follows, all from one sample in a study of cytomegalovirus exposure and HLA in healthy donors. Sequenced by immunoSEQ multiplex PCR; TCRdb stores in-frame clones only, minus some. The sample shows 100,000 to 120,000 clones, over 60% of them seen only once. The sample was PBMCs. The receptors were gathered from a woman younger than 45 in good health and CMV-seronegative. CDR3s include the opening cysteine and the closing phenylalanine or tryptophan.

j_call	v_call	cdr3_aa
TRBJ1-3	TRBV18	CASSPPAGSGNTIYF
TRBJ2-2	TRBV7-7	CASSPRTSGSPGELFF
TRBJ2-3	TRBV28	CASSNGGATDTQYF
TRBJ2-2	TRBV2	CASRRDYAGELFF
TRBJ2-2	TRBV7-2	CASSLGGRGFGAGELFF
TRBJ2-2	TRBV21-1	CASSQSDSRAGELFF
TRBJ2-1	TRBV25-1	CASSATAGTPYNEQFF
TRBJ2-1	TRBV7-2	CASSLASSYNEQFF
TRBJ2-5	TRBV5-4	CASSLSFQETQYF
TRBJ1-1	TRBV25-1	CASSEYPVRVGRAFF
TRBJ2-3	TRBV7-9	CASSHPGVPDTQYF
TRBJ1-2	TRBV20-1	CSARSRQGYTF